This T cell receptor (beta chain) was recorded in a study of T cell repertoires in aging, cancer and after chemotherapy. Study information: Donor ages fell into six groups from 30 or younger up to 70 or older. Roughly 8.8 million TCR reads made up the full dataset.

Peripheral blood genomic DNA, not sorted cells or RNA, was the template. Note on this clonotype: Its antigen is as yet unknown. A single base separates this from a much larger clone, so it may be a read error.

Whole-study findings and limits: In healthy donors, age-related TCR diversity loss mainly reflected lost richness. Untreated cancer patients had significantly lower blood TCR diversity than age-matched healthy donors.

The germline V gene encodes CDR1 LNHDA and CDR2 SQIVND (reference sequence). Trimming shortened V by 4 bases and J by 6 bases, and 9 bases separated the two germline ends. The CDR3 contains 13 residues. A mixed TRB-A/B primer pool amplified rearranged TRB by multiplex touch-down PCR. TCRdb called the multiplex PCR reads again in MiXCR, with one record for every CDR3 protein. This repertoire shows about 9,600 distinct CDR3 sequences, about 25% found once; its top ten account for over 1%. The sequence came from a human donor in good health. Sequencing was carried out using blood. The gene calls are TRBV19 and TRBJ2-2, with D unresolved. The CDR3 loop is CASSKGWAGELFF. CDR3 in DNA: TGTGCCAGTAGTAAGGGCTGGGCCGGGGAGCTGTTTTTT.